This T cell receptor beta chain comes out of a study of CD8 T cells in ankylosing spondylitis. The CDR3 contains 15 residues. Trimming cost V 6 bases and J 2 bases, with 13 bases left between them. CDR1 and CDR2 (germline): MNHNS, SASEGT. This clonotype was counted only a few times. TCRdb redid the calling of the 5' RACE reads with MiXCR, one entry per CDR3 protein. The table lists 300,000 to 350,000 distinct CDR3 sequences, roughly 15% of them singletons. Sequenced: blood, either unsorted or a sorted T cell fraction (not recorded which). The V call is TRBV6-1, the J call TRBJ2-2, with D unresolved. The TCR was taken from a male donor with ankylosing spondylitis or in good health (not recorded which). This chain's CDR3 is CASRSQRGNTGELFF. CDR3 in DNA: TGTGCCAGCAGATCCCAAAGAGGTAACACCGGGGAGCTGTTTTTT.